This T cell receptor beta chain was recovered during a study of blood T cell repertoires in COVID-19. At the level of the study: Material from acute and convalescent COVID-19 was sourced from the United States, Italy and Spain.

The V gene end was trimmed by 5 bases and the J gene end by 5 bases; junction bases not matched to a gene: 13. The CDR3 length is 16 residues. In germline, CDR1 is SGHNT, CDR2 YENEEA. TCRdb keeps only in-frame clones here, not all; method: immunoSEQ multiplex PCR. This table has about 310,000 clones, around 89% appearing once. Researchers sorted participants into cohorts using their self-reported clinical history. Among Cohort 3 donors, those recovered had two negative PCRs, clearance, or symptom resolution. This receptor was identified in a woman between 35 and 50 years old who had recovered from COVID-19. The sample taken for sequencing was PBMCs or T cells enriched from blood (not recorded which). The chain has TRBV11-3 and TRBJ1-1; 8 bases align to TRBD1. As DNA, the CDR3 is TGTGCCAGCAGCCCCCGGGACAGGCCCTCGGGAACTGAAGCTTTCTTT. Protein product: CASSPRDRPSGTEAFF.